This T cell receptor (beta chain) was sequenced during a study of T cells after yellow fever vaccination. This clonotype has at least ten counts. No antigen is known for it. The CDR3 covers 15 residues. CDR1 and CDR2 from the germline V gene are SGHRS and YFSETQ. The V gene end was trimmed by 1 base and the J gene end by 7 bases; junction bases not matched to a gene: 2. In TCRdb, the 5' RACE reads were re-called with MiXCR into one record per CDR3 protein. The top ten clones hold 3.3% of a sample with around 320,000 distinct CDR3 sequences, about 10% of them seen once. The study, taken as a whole, reports: Detected again after the booster were most primary-vaccination clones, at approximately 95% CD4 and about 89% CD8.

The rearrangement uses TRBV5-1 and TRBJ1-6; 10 bases are shared with TRBD1. The sequence was obtained from a man aged 18-30 years who received the YFV17D yellow fever vaccine. Specimen: CD4+ T cells sorted from PBMCs, collected 45 days after the yellow fever booster vaccination. CDR3 sequence (DNA): TGCGCCAGCAGCTTGCGGGACAGGGGCAATTCACCCCTCCACTTT. Residues: CASSLRDRGNSPLHF.